The source of this T cell receptor (beta chain) is a study of T-cell reconstitution after alpha-beta-depleted transplantation in children. Unique molecular identifiers were incorporated when the TCRbeta library was constructed. From the PCR reads, TCRdb called clonotypes with MiXCR, one entry per CDR3 protein. The sample yields 350,000 to 450,000 distinct CDR3 sequences, roughly 22% seen once. Losses at the gene ends were 4 bases for V and 5 bases for J; bases not matched to a gene: 11. In germline, CDR1 is SGHRS, CDR2 YFSETQ. The CDR3 extends over 18 amino acids. The J gene is TRBJ2-3, the V gene TRBV5-1, with 15 bases aligning to TRBD2. Sequences were derived from PBMCs from the stem cell graft donor, sampled from the stem cell graft. The TCR comes from a human donor who donated a stem cell graft to a child with acute myeloid leukemia. The chain's CDR3 is CASSLGLAGGRREDTQYF. DNA for the CDR3: TGCGCCAGCAGCCTTGGACTAGCGGGAGGGCGGAGAGAAGATACGCAGTATTTT. Full variable domain (missing parts from reference TRBV5-1 and TRBJ2-3): KAGVTQTPRYLIKTRGQQVTLSCSPISGHRSVSWYQQTPGQGLQFLFEYFSETQRNKGNFPGRFSGRQFSNSRSEMNVSTLELGDSALYLCASSLGLAGGRREDTQYFGPGTRLTVL.